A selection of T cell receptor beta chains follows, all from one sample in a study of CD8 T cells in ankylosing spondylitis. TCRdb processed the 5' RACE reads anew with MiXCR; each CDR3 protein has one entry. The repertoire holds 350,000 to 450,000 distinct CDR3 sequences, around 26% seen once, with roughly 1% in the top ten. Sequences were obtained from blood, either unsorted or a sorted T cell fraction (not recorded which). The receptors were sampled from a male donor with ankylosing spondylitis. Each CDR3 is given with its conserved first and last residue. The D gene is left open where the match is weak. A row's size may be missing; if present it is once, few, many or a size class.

CDR3: CASSLEGGWENIQYF; DNA: TGTGCCAGCAGCTTAGAAGGAGGGTGGGAAAACATTCAGTACTTC; length: 15; J: TRBJ2-4; size: -; V: TRBV11-2; D: -
CDR3: CASSQREGSYNEQFF; DNA: TGTGCCAGCAGCCAGCGGGAGGGCTCCTACAATGAGCAGTTCTTC; length: 15; J: TRBJ2-1; size: -; V: TRBV11-3; D: TRBD2
CDR3: CSATGTPANYGYTF; DNA: TGCAGCGCGACAGGGACTCCCGCCAACTATGGCTACACCTTC; length: 14; J: TRBJ1-2; size: few; V: TRBV29-1; D: TRBD1
CDR3: CASRVRDRGTEAFF; DNA: TGTGCCAGCAGAGTGAGGGACAGGGGGACTGAAGCTTTCTTT; length: 14; J: TRBJ1-1; size: few; V: TRBV2; D: TRBD1
CDR3: CASSLAGRNIQYF; DNA: TGCGCCAGCAGCTTGGCGGGACGAAACATTCAGTACTTC; length: 13; J: TRBJ2-4; size: few; V: TRBV5-1; D: -
CDR3: CSARPQGAEQPQHF; DNA: TGCAGTGCTAGACCGCAGGGAGCCGAACAGCCCCAGCATTTT; length: 14; J: TRBJ1-5; size: few; V: TRBV20-1; D: -
CDR3: CSARVAGGSSSYNEQFF; DNA: TGCAGTGCTAGGGTAGCGGGAGGCTCGAGCTCCTACAATGAGCAGTTCTTC; length: 17; J: TRBJ2-1; size: many; V: TRBV20-1; D: TRBD2
CDR3: CSALGGTYEQYF; DNA: TGCAGTGCCCTGGGGGGGACCTACGAGCAGTACTTC; length: 12; J: TRBJ2-7; size: few; V: TRBV20-1; D: TRBD2
CDR3: CASSFRTGDRQPQHF; DNA: TGCGCCAGCAGCTTCCGGACAGGGGATCGACAGCCCCAGCATTTT; length: 15; J: TRBJ1-5; size: few; V: TRBV5-1; D: TRBD1
CDR3: CASSLQTGFNSNQPQHF; DNA: TGTGCCAGCAGTCTACAAACAGGATTTAATAGCAATCAGCCCCAGCATTTT; length: 17; J: TRBJ1-5; size: few; V: TRBV12-3/TRBV12-4; D: -
CDR3: CSALGPSKEDTEAFF; DNA: TGCAGTGCTCTCGGACCCTCAAAGGAGGACACTGAAGCTTTCTTT; length: 15; J: TRBJ1-1; size: few; V: TRBV20-1; D: -
CDR3: CASSFDREDPYEQYF; DNA: TGCGCCAGCAGCTTCGACCGGGAGGATCCGTACGAGCAGTACTTC; length: 15; J: TRBJ2-7; size: few; V: TRBV5-1; D: TRBD2
CDR3: CSASRDRGTGELFF; DNA: TGCAGTGCTAGTCGCGACAGGGGAACCGGGGAGCTGTTTTTT; length: 14; J: TRBJ2-2; size: few; V: TRBV20-1; D: TRBD1
CDR3: CASSPSGTRETQYF; DNA: TGTGCCAGCAGCCCTAGCGGGACTAGAGAGACCCAGTACTTC; length: 14; J: TRBJ2-5; size: -; V: TRBV9; D: TRBD2
CDR3: CATSREQGSAANYGYTF; DNA: TGTGCCACCAGCAGAGAACAGGGGTCCGCAGCTAACTATGGCTACACCTTC; length: 17; J: TRBJ1-2; size: -; V: TRBV15; D: TRBD1
CDR3: CASSEQQGGEQYF; DNA: TGCGCCAGCAGTGAGCAACAGGGAGGCGAGCAGTACTTC; length: 13; J: TRBJ2-7; size: -; V: TRBV10-2; D: -
CDR3: CASSEAGHYTDTQYF; DNA: TGTGCCAGCAGTGAAGCGGGACACTACACAGATACGCAGTATTTT; length: 15; J: TRBJ2-3; size: few; V: TRBV6-1; D: -
CDR3: CASRVGWGNEQFF; DNA: TGTGCCAGCAGAGTAGGATGGGGCAATGAGCAGTTCTTC; length: 13; J: TRBJ2-1; size: -; V: TRBV2; D: -
CDR3: CASSSTGTSRDTQYF; DNA: TGTGCCAGCAGTTCCACCGGGACTAGCAGAGACACGCAGTATTTT; length: 15; J: TRBJ2-3; size: -; V: TRBV6-5; D: TRBD2
CDR3: CASTPGGGNSPLHF; DNA: TGCGCCAGCACCCCCGGCGGGGGGAATTCACCCCTCCACTTT; length: 14; J: TRBJ1-6; size: -; V: TRBV5-1; D: -
CDR3: CATLDRETNEKLFF; DNA: TGTGCCACCTTGGACAGGGAAACTAATGAAAAACTGTTTTTT; length: 14; J: TRBJ1-4; size: few; V: TRBV15; D: TRBD1
CDR3: CSVEGGTDEAFF; DNA: TGCAGCGTTGAGGGGGGAACGGATGAAGCTTTCTTT; length: 12; J: TRBJ1-1; size: -; V: TRBV29-1; D: -
CDR3: CASSPPPRLVYNEQFF; DNA: TGTGCCAGCAGCCCCCCTCCCCGCCTGGTGTACAATGAGCAGTTCTTC; length: 16; J: TRBJ2-1; size: -; V: TRBV5-6; D: -
CDR3: CSAPGDYNTDTQYF; DNA: TGCAGTGCTCCGGGGGACTATAACACAGATACGCAGTATTTT; length: 14; J: TRBJ2-3; size: -; V: TRBV20-1; D: TRBD2
CDR3: CASTGPMNTEAFF; DNA: TGTGCCAGCACCGGGCCGATGAACACTGAAGCTTTCTTT; length: 13; J: TRBJ1-1; size: few; V: TRBV2; D: -
CDR3: CASSSRLGSGYTF; DNA: TGCGCCAGCAGCTCACGGTTGGGAAGTGGCTACACCTTC; length: 13; J: TRBJ1-2; size: -; V: TRBV5-1; D: -
CDR3: CASSLEGSVTDTQYF; DNA: TGTGCCAGCAGCTTAGAAGGTAGCGTCACAGATACGCAGTATTTT; length: 15; J: TRBJ2-3; size: many; V: TRBV7-2; D: -
CDR3: CASSFTIGETQYF; DNA: TGTGCCAGCAGTTTTACGATCGGAGAGACCCAGTACTTC; length: 13; J: TRBJ2-5; size: -; V: TRBV25-1; D: -
CDR3: CASSDPGRARGYTF; DNA: TGTGCCAGCAGTGATCCAGGGAGGGCACGGGGCTACACCTTC; length: 14; J: TRBJ1-2; size: -; V: TRBV25-1; D: -
CDR3: CRLSGGLGGQETQYF; DNA: TGCAGGCTTTCGGGGGGGTTGGGCGGACAAGAGACCCAGTACTTC; length: 15; J: TRBJ2-5; size: -; V: TRBV20-1; D: TRBD2
CDR3: CASSLDPRENTEAFF; DNA: TGTGCCAGCAGCTTAGATCCCAGGGAGAACACTGAAGCTTTCTTT; length: 15; J: TRBJ1-1; size: -; V: TRBV13; D: -
CDR3: CASSTDRGQFF; DNA: TGTGCCAGTAGTACCGACAGGGGGCAGTTCTTC; length: 11; J: TRBJ2-1; size: few; V: TRBV19; D: TRBD1
CDR3: CASSFQGIDEKLFF; DNA: TGTGCCAGCAGCTTCCAGGGTATAGACGAAAAACTGTTTTTT; length: 14; J: TRBJ1-4; size: few; V: TRBV7-8; D: -
CDR3: CSVGDQDYGYTF; DNA: TGCAGCGTTGGGGACCAAGACTATGGCTACACCTTC; length: 12; J: TRBJ1-2; size: -; V: TRBV29-1; D: -
CDR3: CASSEGQGQGYTF; DNA: TGCGCCAGCAGCGAAGGACAGGGTCAAGGCTACACCTTC; length: 13; J: TRBJ1-2; size: -; V: TRBV5-1; D: TRBD1
CDR3: CASSSTFLAFF; DNA: TGTGCCAGCAGCAGTACCTTTCTCGCTTTCTTT; length: 11; J: TRBJ1-1; size: few; V: TRBV25-1; D: -
CDR3: CASSPGTGVVVGYNEQFF; DNA: TGCGCCAGCAGTCCCGGGACAGGGGTGGTCGTCGGGTACAATGAGCAGTTCTTC; length: 18; J: TRBJ2-1; size: few; V: TRBV10-1; D: TRBD1
CDR3: CASSVQGSHTGELFF; DNA: TGCGCCAGCAGCGTACAGGGGTCGCACACCGGGGAGCTGTTTTTT; length: 15; J: TRBJ2-2; size: -; V: TRBV5-1; D: TRBD1
CDR3: CASSSRPKRETDTQYF; DNA: TGTGCCAGCAGCTCCAGACCCAAGCGGGAGACTGATACGCAGTATTTT; length: 16; J: TRBJ2-3; size: -; V: TRBV7-6; D: TRBD2
CDR3: CASSQAPDRTFF; DNA: TGTGCCAGCAGCCAAGCCCCGGACAGGACTTTCTTT; length: 12; J: TRBJ1-1; size: -; V: TRBV14; D: TRBD1
CDR3: CASSLRIGRDGGTEAFF; DNA: TGTGCCAGCAGCTTAAGGATTGGCAGAGACGGGGGAACTGAAGCTTTCTTT; length: 17; J: TRBJ1-1; size: -; V: TRBV7-9; D: -
CDR3: CASSLEGTSSQETQYF; DNA: TGCGCCAGCAGCTTGGAGGGGACTAGCAGCCAAGAGACCCAGTACTTC; length: 16; J: TRBJ2-5; size: -; V: TRBV5-1; D: TRBD2
CDR3: CSARLHDIGLDDEQFF; DNA: TGCAGTGCTAGACTCCATGATATCGGCCTGGACGATGAGCAGTTCTTC; length: 16; J: TRBJ2-1; size: -; V: TRBV20-1; D: -
CDR3: CSGMDNSYEQYF; DNA: TGCAGCGGTATGGACAACTCCTACGAGCAGTACTTC; length: 12; J: TRBJ2-7; size: few; V: TRBV29-1; D: -
CDR3: CSARPGQARYGYTF; DNA: TGCAGTGCTAGACCGGGACAGGCTCGGTATGGCTACACCTTC; length: 14; J: TRBJ1-2; size: -; V: TRBV20-1; D: TRBD1
CDR3: CSAREGLSNYYGYTF; DNA: TGCAGTGCTAGAGAAGGGCTCTCCAACTACTATGGCTACACCTTC; length: 15; J: TRBJ1-2; size: -; V: TRBV20-1; D: -
CDR3: CASSLPTGVDTEAFF; DNA: TGTGCCAGCAGCTTGCCGACAGGGGTGGACACTGAAGCTTTCTTT; length: 15; J: TRBJ1-1; size: many; V: TRBV5-6; D: TRBD1
CDR3: CASSSHAGTNEQFF; DNA: TGTGCCAGCAGCTCCCACGCCGGCACCAATGAGCAGTTCTTC; length: 14; J: TRBJ2-1; size: -; V: TRBV7-9; D: -
CDR3: CSARTRSGRNYNEQFF; DNA: TGCAGTGCTAGAACCCGTAGCGGGAGGAACTACAATGAGCAGTTCTTC; length: 16; J: TRBJ2-1; size: few; V: TRBV20-1; D: TRBD2
CDR3: CASSLAVYEQFF; DNA: TGCGCCAGCAGCTTGGCCGTCTATGAGCAGTTCTTC; length: 12; J: TRBJ2-1; size: few; V: TRBV5-1; D: -
CDR3: CASSPRLAEYPDTQYF; DNA: TGTGCCAGCAGCCCGAGACTAGCGGAGTACCCAGATACGCAGTATTTT; length: 16; J: TRBJ2-3; size: -; V: TRBV7-9; D: TRBD2